The sequence of this T cell receptor (beta chain) was determined in a study of a mutant IDH1 vaccine in newly diagnosed glioma. Study summary: The study started vaccination 4-6 weeks after radiotherapy alone, or with temozolomide cycles. Most patients had radiochemotherapy with temozolomide before enrollment; others had one alone.

Trimming removed 2 bases from V and 1 base from J, with 7 bases in between. The CDR3 spans 15 residues. Germline CDR1 SGHRS, CDR2 YFSETQ. Study-wide results and caveats: In 80% to 95% of patients, immune responses induced by the vaccine occurred.

Notes on this clone: Its cognate antigen is unknown.

Time point noted: week 35, safety follow-up. Every vaccine dose comprised 300 ug of mutant IDH1 20-mer peptide plus topical imiquimod. Patients underwent eight vaccinations, which took place in weeks 1, 3, 5, 7, 11, 15, 19 and 23. Clones were sequenced by immunoSEQ multiplex PCR, and TCRdb holds only the in-frame ones, with some missing. This table has some 50,000 clones, around 92% appearing once. The chain uses TRBV5-1 and TRBJ2-6; D not certain. The sequence came from a man in his forties or fifties with glioma. This sample comprised PBMCs, obtained from a glioma patient whose treatment included an IDH1 peptide vaccine. CDR3 protein: CASSFRPSGANVLTF. The CDR3, as DNA: TGCGCCAGCAGCTTTAGGCCGTCTGGGGCCAACGTCCTGACTTTC. The whole variable domain, remainder taken from reference TRBV5-1 and TRBJ2-6, is KAGVTQTPRYLIKTRGQQVTLSCSPISGHRSVSWYQQTPGQGLQFLFEYFSETQRNKGNFPGRFSGRQFSNSRSEMNVSTLELGDSALYLCASSFRPSGANVLTFGAGSRLTVL.